This T cell receptor (beta chain) came from a study of blood T cell repertoires in COVID-19. Study summary: Samples came from the United States, Italy and Spain, spanning acute and convalescent COVID-19. The analysed material was cDNA or gDNA that came from T cells, B-cell-depleted T cells, or PBMCs.

CDR3 length equals 17 residues. V was clipped by 2 bases and J by 0 bases; unmatched bases: 7. In germline, CDR1 is SGHRS, CDR2 YFSETQ. In the source study's methods: Estimation of nucleated cell counts relied on the amplification of reference gene primers. Assay: immunoSEQ multiplex PCR; the TCRdb copy retains only in-frame clones and omits some. V, J and clone size were drawn from that table, and D and trimming were deduced from the DNA. The sample records roughly 230,000 clones, about 87% being singletons. Sequencing used peripheral blood. The source is a man aged 70 or older with acute or convalescent COVID-19. The chain links TRBV5-1 to TRBJ1-3; 8 nucleotides agree with TRBD1. In nucleotides, the CDR3 is TGCGCCAGCAGCTTACTACCCGGGACAGGCTCTGGAAACACCATATATTTT. Its protein is CASSLLPGTGSGNTIYF. The full variable domain, completed using reference TRBV5-1 and TRBJ1-3, is KAGVTQTPRYLIKTRGQQVTLSCSPISGHRSVSWYQQTPGQGLQFLFEYFSETQRNKGNFPGRFSGRQFSNSRSEMNVSTLELGDSALYLCASSLLPGTGSGNTIYFGEGSWLTVV.